Following are 32 T cell receptor beta chains from one sample sequenced in a study of T cells in Graves' hyperthyroidism and ophthalmopathy. Amplification of TCR beta CDR3 regions was performed using RNA transcripts as template. The HTBI set primed first-round TCR CDR3 RT-PCR. TCRdb used MiXCR to reprocess the multiplex PCR reads, holding one entry per CDR3 protein. The repertoire holds hundreds of thousands of distinct CDR3 sequences, with over 13% as singletons. Sequencing was done on a sample of blood. The source of these receptors is a man aged 45-65 years with Graves' ophthalmopathy.

This clonotype has a count of ten or more. The chain recombines TRBV30 with TRBJ1-2, with D tentatively TRBD1 (6 bases). V dropped 2 bases and J dropped 8 bases, with 15 bases sitting between them. The V gene's germline CDR1 is GTSNPN and CDR2 SVGIG (reference sequence). The CDR3 totals 13 residues. CDR3 protein: CAWSRGPGVGYTF. CDR3 sequence (DNA): TGTGCCTGGAGTCGTGGACCAGGGGTAGGCTACACCTTC.

The rearrangement joins TRBV11-2 to TRBJ2-1; D gene unclear. The CDR3 extends over 10 amino acids. Trimming removed 4 bases at V and 9 bases at J, with 4 bases between. From germline, CDR1 is SGHAT and CDR2 FQNNGV. CDR3 protein: CASSWSEQFF. The CDR3 DNA follows: TGTGCCAGCAGCTGGAGTGAGCAGTTCTTC.

This clonotype was recorded many times. This chain connects TRBV12-3 or TRBV12-4 to TRBJ1-1; TRBD1 agrees at 7 bases. The V gene end was trimmed by 6 bases and the J gene end by 0 bases; junction bases not matched to a gene: 7. CDR3 length: 15 residues. CDR3 sequence reads: CASSPGQLLNTEAFF. DNA of the CDR3: TGTGCCAGCAGCCCGGGACAGCTACTGAACACTGAAGCTTTCTTT.

This clonotype was seen more than once but under ten times. The chain recombines TRBV5-4 with TRBJ1-3, with 8 positions matching TRBD1. Germline loops: CDR1 SGHNT, CDR2 YYREEE (reference sequence). This CDR3 is built from 12 residues. V shed 4 bases, J shed 8 bases, and the junction held 2 bases outside the gene matches. Here the CDR3 DNA reads TGTGCCAGCAGCCAACAGGGGGACACCATATATTTT. Protein product: CASSQQGDTIYF.

This clonotype was recorded at least ten times. The CDR3 reads CASSGGRGGETQYF. The DNA of the CDR3 is TGTGCCAGCAGTGGCGGCAGGGGCGGAGAGACCCAGTACTTC. The rearrangement links TRBV28 to TRBJ2-5, with D possibly TRBD1 on 6 matching bases. CDR1 and CDR2 (germline): MDHEN, SYDVKM. Trimming cost V 5 bases and J 4 bases, with 14 bases left between them. The CDR3 runs to 14 residues.

The table lists this clonotype with a few counts. The chain links TRBV7-9 to TRBJ1-6; D remains ambiguous. Germline CDR1 and CDR2: SEHNR and FQNEAQ (reference sequence). Trimming left V 5 bases short and J 7 bases short, with 3 bases between. The CDR3 runs 11 residues. CDR3 sequence: CASSQNSPLHF. For the CDR3, the DNA is TGTGCCAGCAGCCAAAATTCACCCCTCCACTTT.

This clonotype was picked up many times. The chain employs TRBV2 and TRBJ2-7, with D hard to call. Trimming took 6 bases from V and 0 from J, leaving 12 bases between them. Germline V gives CDR1 SNHLY, CDR2 FYNNEI. The CDR3 has 14 amino acids. The CDR3 loop is CASSQAIRSYEQYF. DNA for the CDR3: TGTGCCAGCAGCCAGGCCATTCGCTCCTACGAGCAGTACTTC.

This clonotype was counted between two and nine times. The chain combines TRBV6-1 with TRBJ2-7; D unresolved. This CDR3 is 10 amino acids long. The germline V and J ends were trimmed by 0 bases and 6 bases, with 0 bases remaining between them. CDR1 MNHNS and CDR2 SASEGT come from the germline V gene. CDR3 sequence reads: CASSEAEQYF. CDR3 sequence (DNA): TGTGCCAGCAGTGAAGCCGAGCAGTACTTC.

There are a few counts of this clonotype. The chain carries TRBV15 and TRBJ2-1; 8 nucleotides agree with TRBD2. Germline CDR1 LNHNV, CDR2 YYDKDF (reference sequence). CDR3 length equals 14 residues. The junction had 8 bases not matched to a gene; V was cut back by 5 bases and J by 8 bases. The CDR3 spells CATSGTSGIHEQFF. CDR3 nucleotides: TGTGCCACCAGCGGGACTAGTGGGATACATGAGCAGTTCTTC.

In this sample, this clonotype turned up a few times. The chain uses TRBV6-1 and TRBJ1-1; 9 nucleotides line up with TRBD1. The CDR3 spans 14 residues. V dropped 6 bases and J dropped 10; count of bases not matched to a gene: 12. Per the germline V gene, CDR1 is MNHNS and CDR2 is SASEGT. Here the CDR3 DNA reads TGTGCCAGCAGAGCCACAGGGGGCGATTCCGGAGCTTTCTTT. Translation gives CASRATGGDSGAFF.

This clonotype showed up just a few times. The gene calls are TRBV6-1 and TRBJ2-2, with TRBD2 matching over 9 bases. The trim removed 2 bases at V and 0 bases at J, leaving 10 bases unmatched. Germline CDR1 is MNHNS and CDR2 is SASEGT. The CDR3 length is 19 residues. Here the CDR3 DNA reads TGTGCCAGCAGTGAAAAGGTAGCGGGAGTATTTTCGAACACCGGGGAGCTGTTTTTT. Its protein is CASSEKVAGVFSNTGELFF.

Comments on this clonotype: No conserved phenylalanine or tryptophan ends this CDR3, so it is likely a read error. This chain uses TRBV12-5 with TRBJ2-2, with 8 bases fitting TRBD2. With 6 bases clipped from V and 0 bases from J, the junction kept 9 bases outside the gene matches. The CDR3 covers 17 residues. Germline loops: CDR1 LGHNT, CDR2 FRNRAP. CDR3 sequence reads: CASGFSGTLANTGELFL. Here the CDR3 DNA reads TGTGCTAGTGGCTTTAGCGGGACATTGGCGAACACCGGGGAGCTGTTTCTT.

The chain uses TRBV20-1 and TRBJ2-7; 9 nucleotides agree with TRBD1. V was pared by 5 bases and J by 5 bases, with 7 bases of the junction left unmatched. From germline, CDR1 is DFQATT and CDR2 SNEGSKA (reference sequence). CDR3 length: 13 amino acids. CDR3 residues: CSADRDREDEQYF. The CDR3 DNA is TGCAGTGCTGACCGGGACAGGGAGGACGAGCAGTACTTC.

This clonotype showed up many times. The chain combines TRBV11-3 with TRBJ1-6; 11 bases map to TRBD1. Looked up from germline, CDR1 is SGHNT and CDR2 is YENEEA. The CDR3 contains 15 residues. With V trimmed by 5 bases and J by 9 bases, 6 bases remained unmatched. The CDR3 sequence: CASSQSGTGGSPLHF. The CDR3 coding sequence is TGTGCCAGCAGCCAATCCGGGACAGGGGGTTCACCCCTCCACTTT.

The rearrangement joins TRBV7-9 to TRBJ1-2; 9 positions match TRBD1. Germline V lookup: CDR1 SEHNR, CDR2 FQNEAQ (reference sequence). V dropped 3 bases and J dropped 5; count of bases not matched to a gene: 13. The CDR3 totals 17 residues. CDR3 DNA: TGTGCCAGCAGCTTGGGGACAACCGGGACAGGGCTTTATGGCTACACCTTC. Protein: CASSLGTTGTGLYGYTF.

This clonotype came up a few times. This chain connects TRBV13 to TRBJ2-4, with a tentative D call TRBD1 (5 bases). Trimming removed 5 bases at V and 5 bases at J, with 16 bases between. The CDR3 consists of 15 residues. Germline loops: CDR1 PRHDT, CDR2 FYEKMQ (reference sequence). The CDR3 here is CASSPKRQIENIQYF. The CDR3 nucleotides are TGTGCCAGCAGCCCGAAGCGACAGATTGAAAACATTCAGTACTTC.

Many counts were recorded for this clonotype. The chain employs TRBV30 and TRBJ1-5; 8 bases align to TRBD1. Germline lookup yields CDR1 GTSNPN and CDR2 SVGIG (reference sequence). With 3 bases clipped from V and 5 bases from J, the junction kept 9 bases outside the gene matches. This CDR3 is built from 15 residues. The CDR3 DNA sequence: TGTGCCTGGAGGGCAGGACAGGGAAGTCATCAGCCCCAGCATTTT. Its translation is CAWRAGQGSHQPQHF.

This clonotype has a count of ten or more. The chain uses TRBV29-1 and TRBJ2-1; TRBD2 might be the D (6 bases). The germline CDR1 and CDR2 sequences are SQVTM and ANQGSEA. With 5 bases removed from V and 4 bases from J, the gap between germline ends came to 12 bases. This CDR3 spans 13 amino acids. In DNA form, the CDR3 reads TGCAGCGTTCGGGAGACAGATTACAATGAGCAGTTCTTC. It codes for CSVRETDYNEQFF.

This clonotype was counted between two and nine times. The V gene is TRBV19, the J gene TRBJ2-3; 9 nucleotides agree with TRBD2. Germline V gene lookup returns CDR1 LNHDA and CDR2 SQIVND (reference sequence). The CDR3 sequence is 15 residues long. V lost 5 bases to trimming and J lost 4 bases; unmatched junction nucleotides: 7. This chain's CDR3 is CASSSGLARADTQYF. The CDR3 DNA follows: TGTGCCAGTAGTTCCGGACTAGCGCGGGCAGATACGCAGTATTTT.

This clonotype was counted at least ten times. The CDR3 reads CASSPDRLASEQFF. The DNA of the CDR3 is TGTGCCAGCAGCCCGGACAGGTTAGCCTCAGAGCAGTTCTTC. V gene TRBV6-1 combines with J gene TRBJ2-1, with 7 positions matching TRBD1. The CDR3 is 14 residues long. CDR1 and CDR2 from the germline V gene are MNHNS and SASEGT. The J segment lost 10 bases and the V segment lost 6 bases, leaving 12 bases of the junction unmatched.

This chain joins TRBV6-4 and TRBJ2-7; 9 nucleotides agree with TRBD1. The V gene's germline CDR1 is MRHNA and CDR2 SNTAGT. The CDR3 sequence is 17 residues long. V lost 6 bases, J lost 3 bases, and 15 bases stayed unmatched. CDR3 residues: CASSRDRVGCTVYEQYF. DNA of the CDR3: TGTGCCAGCAGCCGGGACAGGGTTGGGTGTACGGTCTACGAGCAGTACTTC.

This clonotype was recorded many times. This rearrangement joins TRBV3-1 to TRBJ2-7, with D possibly being TRBD1 or TRBD2 (5 bases each). V was cut by 3 bases and J by 2 bases, with 17 bases left in between. The CDR3 has 16 residues. The germline gives CDR1 LGHDT, CDR2 YNNKEL (reference sequence). The CDR3 protein is CASSHTGTTITYEQYF. Written as DNA, the CDR3 is TGTGCCAGCAGCCATACCGGGACGACAATCACCTACGAGCAGTACTTC.

This clonotype was seen at least ten times. The chain has TRBV10-2 and TRBJ1-1; no clear D. The CDR3 has 14 amino acids. V shed 0 bases and J shed 1 base, with 6 bases lying between them. CDR1 is WSHSY, CDR2 SAAADI, per germline. Here the CDR3 DNA reads TGCGCCAGCAGTGAGTCGCGTTGGAACACTGAAGCTTTCTTT. Its protein product is CASSESRWNTEAFF.

This sequence joins TRBV5-6 and TRBJ2-4; 8 bases agree with TRBD1. The CDR3 is 20 amino acids. The ends lost 4 bases at V and 0 bases at J; junction bases unmatched: 18. CDR1 is SGHDT and CDR2 is YYEEEE in the germline V gene. The CDR3 sequence is CASSVPGTGPARLAKNIQYF. The CDR3 DNA sequence: TGTGCCAGCAGCGTACCCGGGACAGGACCAGCCCGTCTAGCCAAAAACATTCAGTACTTC. Using reference TRBV5-6 and TRBJ2-4 for the parts outside the CDR3, the full variable domain is DAGVTQSPTHLIKTRGQQVTLRCSPKSGHDTVSWYQQALGQGPQFIFQYYEEEERQRGNFPDRFSGHQFPNYSSELNVNALLLGDSALYLCASSVPGTGPARLAKNIQYFGAGTRLSVL.

This clonotype occurred many times. The chain recombines TRBV11-2 with TRBJ2-2, with D unresolved. The germline gives CDR1 SGHAT, CDR2 FQNNGV. Trimming stripped 5 bases from V and 10 bases from J, with 14 bases between. The CDR3 runs to 13 residues. CDR3 DNA sequence: TGTGCCAGCAGCGATACAAGGGCGAAGGAGCTGTTTTTT. Its translation: CASSDTRAKELFF.

This clonotype came up a few times. The V call is TRBV2, the J call TRBJ2-4; tentatively, D is TRBD2 (5 bases). CDR3 length equals 16 residues. Germline V gives CDR1 SNHLY, CDR2 FYNNEI. The V gene lost 6 bases and the J gene lost 2 bases, with 17 bases spanning the gap. CDR3 nucleotide sequence: TGTGCCAGCAGCGCAACTGGAGGCGGGTCCAAAAACATTCAGTACTTC. The encoded protein is CASSATGGGSKNIQYF.

The rearrangement uses TRBV7-9 and TRBJ1-1, with a weak D call TRBD1 (6 bases). The CDR3 extends over 14 amino acids. The V gene lost 0 bases and the J gene lost 5 bases, with 10 bases spanning the gap. Germline V gene data show CDR1 as SEHNR and CDR2 as FQNEAQ (reference sequence). CDR3 sequence reads: CASSLAWGATEAFF. For the CDR3, the DNA is TGTGCCAGCAGCTTAGCGTGGGGGGCTACTGAAGCTTTCTTT.

The chain combines TRBV2 with TRBJ2-3; 8 nucleotides match TRBD2. The V gene end was trimmed by 8 bases and the J gene end by 4 bases; junction bases not matched to a gene: 14. The V gene's germline CDR1 is SNHLY and CDR2 FYNNEI. The CDR3 totals 16 residues. DNA for the CDR3: TGTGCCAGCTCCCCTGATGGCGCGGGAGGTGCAGATACGCAGTATTTT. Encoded protein: CASSPDGAGGADTQYF.

Note on this clonotype: This is likely a read error, given that the CDR3 carries no conserved phenylalanine or tryptophan at its end. The chain combines TRBV5-1 with TRBJ1-2, with 7 bases lining up with TRBD1. Germline V gene data show CDR1 as SGHRS and CDR2 as YFSETQ. J gave up 0 bases and V 0 bases, and 8 bases lay outside the gene matches. CDR3 size: 17 residues. The CDR3 DNA reads as TGCGCCAGCAGCTTGGAGGGACAGAACACCCCTAACTATGGCTACACCCTC. This sequence encodes CASSLEGQNTPNYGYTL.

Many counts were recorded for this clonotype. This chain links TRBV20-1 with TRBJ2-7, with D unclear. This CDR3 has 14 residues. Germline assignment: CDR1 DFQATT and CDR2 SNEGSKA (reference sequence). V shed 3 bases and J shed 2 bases, with 14 bases lying between them. The CDR3 loop is CSASIPGPPYEQYF. The CDR3 region has the DNA TGCAGTGCTAGCATACCCGGGCCGCCCTACGAGCAGTACTTC.

At least ten counts were recorded for this clonotype. The chain has TRBV18 and TRBJ2-7; D ambiguous. The CDR3 contains 12 residues. Germline V gene sequence: CDR1 KGHSH, CDR2 LQKENI. V was trimmed by 2 bases and J by 5 bases, leaving 7 bases between them. CDR3 loop: CASSPDVDEQYF. CDR3 DNA sequence: TGTGCCAGCTCACCAGACGTTGACGAGCAGTACTTC.

The chain employs TRBV20-1 and TRBJ2-2; D might be TRBD1 or TRBD2, each matching 7 bases. Trimming removed 1 base from V and 6 bases from J, with 24 bases in between. Per the germline V gene, CDR1 is DFQATT and CDR2 is SNEGSKA (reference sequence). The CDR3 length is 18 residues. The CDR3 sequence: CSARGAGGLREHAGELFF. For the CDR3, the DNA is TGCAGTGCTAGAGGGGCAGGGGGTTTGCGGGAGCACGCCGGGGAGCTGTTTTTT.